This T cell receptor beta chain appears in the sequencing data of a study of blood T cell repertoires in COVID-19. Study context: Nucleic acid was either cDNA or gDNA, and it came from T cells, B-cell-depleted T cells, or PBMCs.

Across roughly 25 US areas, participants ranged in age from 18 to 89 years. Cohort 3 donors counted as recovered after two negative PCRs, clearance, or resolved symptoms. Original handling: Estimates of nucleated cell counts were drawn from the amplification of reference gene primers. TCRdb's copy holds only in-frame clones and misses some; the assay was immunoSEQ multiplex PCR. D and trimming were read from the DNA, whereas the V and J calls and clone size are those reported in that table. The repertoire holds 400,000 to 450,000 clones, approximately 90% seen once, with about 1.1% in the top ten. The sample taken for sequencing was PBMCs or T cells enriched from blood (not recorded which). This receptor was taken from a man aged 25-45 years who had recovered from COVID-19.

The CDR3 is CASRGQGTTLAKNIQYF. CDR3 nucleotide sequence: TGCGCCAGCAGGGGACAGGGCACAACGCTAGCCAAAAACATTCAGTACTTC. The chain has TRBV10-2 and TRBJ2-4; 9 bases line up with TRBD1. The CDR3 extends over 17 amino acids. With V trimmed by 6 bases and J by 0 bases, 9 bases remained unmatched. Germline V CDR1 and CDR2: WSHSY, SAAADI.